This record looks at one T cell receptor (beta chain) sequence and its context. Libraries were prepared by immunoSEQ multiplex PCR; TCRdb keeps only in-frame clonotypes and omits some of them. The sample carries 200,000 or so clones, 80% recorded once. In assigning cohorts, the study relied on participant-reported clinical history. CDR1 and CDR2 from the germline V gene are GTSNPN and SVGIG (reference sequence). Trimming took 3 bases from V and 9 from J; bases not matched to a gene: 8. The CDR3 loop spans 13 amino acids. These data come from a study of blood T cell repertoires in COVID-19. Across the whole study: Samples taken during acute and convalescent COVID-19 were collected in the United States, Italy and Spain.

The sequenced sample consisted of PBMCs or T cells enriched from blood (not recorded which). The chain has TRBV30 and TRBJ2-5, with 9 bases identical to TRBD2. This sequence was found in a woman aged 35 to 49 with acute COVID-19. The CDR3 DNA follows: TGTGCCTGGAGCGGGTCTAGCGGGAATGCCCAGTACTTC. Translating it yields CAWSGSSGNAQYF.